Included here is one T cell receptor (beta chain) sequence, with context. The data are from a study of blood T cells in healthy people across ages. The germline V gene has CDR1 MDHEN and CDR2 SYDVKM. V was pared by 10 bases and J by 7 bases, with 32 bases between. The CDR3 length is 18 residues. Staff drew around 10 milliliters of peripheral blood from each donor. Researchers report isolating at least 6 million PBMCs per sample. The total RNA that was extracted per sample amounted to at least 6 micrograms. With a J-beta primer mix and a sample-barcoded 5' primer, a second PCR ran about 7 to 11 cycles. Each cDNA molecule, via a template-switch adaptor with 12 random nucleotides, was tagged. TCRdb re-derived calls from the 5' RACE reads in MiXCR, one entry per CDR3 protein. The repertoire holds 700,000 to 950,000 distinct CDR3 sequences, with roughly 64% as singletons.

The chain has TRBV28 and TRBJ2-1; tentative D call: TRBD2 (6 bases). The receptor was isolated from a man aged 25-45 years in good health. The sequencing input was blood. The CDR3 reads CATGRDGPKLGSINEQFF. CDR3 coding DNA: TGTGCCACCGGGCGGGACGGACCGAAACTAGGTTCTATAAATGAGCAGTTCTTC.